This TCR beta chain was identified in a study of shared clonotypes between healthy human individuals. On the study more broadly: CD4 naive cells filled three plates per donor, CD4 memory three, CD8 naive two and CD8 memory one. General study findings and limits: All-four-donor shared clonotypes had higher generation probabilities than non-shared clonotypes did. Rarefaction showed that sequencing of sorted subsets was incomplete (despite large depth).

Germline CDR1 and CDR2: LGHNA and YNFKEQ. This CDR3 has 16 residues. Of note for this clone: Its antigen is still unknown. Germline is not matched at one junction end, which may reflect a read error.

Across several immunoSEQ plates, the genomic DNA of each subset was split evenly. Profiling relied on immunoSEQ multiplex PCR, and the TCRdb table lists in-frame clones only, not all of them. The sample has approximately 640,000 clones, about two thirds seen once. This chain uses TRBV4-2 with TRBJ2-7; 7 bases align to TRBD1. Sequenced sample: memory CD4+ T cells sorted from blood. Subset: CD45RA-negative fraction. This TCR came from a woman aged 25 to 39 in good health. In DNA, the CDR3 is TGTGCCAGCAGCCAAGCCACAGGGGCAAGGTCCTACGAGCAGTGCTTC. As protein: CASSQATGARSYEQCF.